The 8 T cell receptor beta chains below all came from one sample that was sequenced in a study of T cell responses to AZD1222 COVID-19 vaccine. The repertoire was sequenced with immunoSEQ multiplex PCR; TCRdb's copy has only in-frame clones and lacks some. Altogether about 86,000 clones are present, about 91% being singletons, with the ten largest covering 10% to 13%. The source was peripheral blood, collected on day 0 of MenACWY control vaccination. The receptor set was obtained from an adult in good health.

In this sample, this clone turned up a few times. This rearrangement joins TRBV14 to TRBJ1-6; TRBD1 matches at 11 bases. The CDR3 is 15 residues long. V gave up 5 bases and J gave up 9 bases; unmatched junction bases: 6. Germline-derived CDR1 and CDR2 are SGHDN and FVKESK. In DNA, the CDR3 is TGTGCCAGCAGCACCCGGGACAGGGGGGGTTCACCCCTCCACTTT. Its translation is CASSTRDRGGSPLHF. Combining the CDR3 with reference TRBV14 and TRBJ1-6 gives the whole variable domain EAGVTQFPSHSVIEKGQTVTLRCDPISGHDNLYWYRRVMGKEIKFLLHFVKESKQDESGMPNNRFLAERTGGTYSTLKVQPAELEDSGVYFCASSTRDRGGSPLHFGNGTRLTVT.

The chain is built from TRBV30 and TRBJ1-4, with D tentatively TRBD1 (6 bases). V lost 3 bases, J lost 7 bases, and 18 bases lay in between. The CDR3 is 15 amino acids. CDR1 and CDR2 (germline): GTSNPN, SVGIG (reference sequence). The CDR3 bases are TGTGCCTGGAGCCCCATAACAGGGAAGGGTGAAAAACTGTTTTTT. It codes for CAWSPITGKGEKLFF.

The rearrangement joins TRBV9 to TRBJ2-7; possible D gene TRBD1, 5 bases. Germline-derived CDR1 and CDR2 are SGDLS and YYNGEE. The CDR3 runs to 15 residues. V was pared by 0 bases and J by 3 bases, with 13 bases between. CDR3 amino acids: CASSVGREASYEQYF. The CDR3 region has the DNA TGTGCCAGCAGCGTAGGCAGGGAAGCCAGCTACGAGCAGTACTTC.

The chain employs TRBV6-2 or TRBV6-3 and TRBJ2-7; D may match TRBD1 or TRBD2 (5 bases each). The CDR3 sequence is 14 residues long. CDR1 is MNHEY, CDR2 SVGEGT, per germline. Trimming pared 0 bases from V and 2 bases from J, leaving 8 bases between. Here the CDR3 DNA reads TGTGCCAGCAGTTACTCGGGGGTCACCTACGAGCAGTACTTC. Encoded protein: CASSYSGVTYEQYF.

The chain is built from TRBV7-9 and TRBJ1-1; D is uncertain. Deletions cut 4 bases from V and 1 base from J, with 7 bases between. Germline CDR1 and CDR2: SEHNR and FQNEAQ (reference sequence). This CDR3 comprises 13 residues. The chain's CDR3 is CASSSSKNTEAFF. The CDR3 DNA reads TGTGCCAGCAGCTCCTCCAAGAACACTGAAGCTTTCTTT.

The J gene is TRBJ2-7, the V gene TRBV7-2; perhaps D is TRBD1 or TRBD2 (5 bases each). CDR1 is SGHTA, CDR2 FQGNSA, per germline. This CDR3 spans 16 amino acids. Trimming shortened V by 5 bases and J by 0 bases, and 17 bases separated the two germline ends. The CDR3 DNA reads as TGTGCCAGCAGCCTTAGACCCGGGACGGCCTCCTACGAGCAGTACTTC. Protein product: CASSLRPGTASYEQYF.

The V call is TRBV19, the J call TRBJ1-1; D might be TRBD1 (5 bases). The CDR3 spans 15 residues. V lost 0 bases to trimming and J lost 4 bases, with 12 bases between them. Germline CDR1 and CDR2: LNHDA and SQIVND (reference sequence). The CDR3 DNA reads TGTGCCAGTAGTATAGATCGGGGCACGGGCACTGAAGCTTTCTTT. This translates into CASSIDRGTGTEAFF. Full variable domain (rest looked up from reference TRBV19 and TRBJ1-1): DGGITQSPKYLFRKEGQNVTLSCEQNLNHDAMYWYRQDPGQGLRLIYYSQIVNDFQKGDIAEGYSVSREKKESFPLTVTSAQKNPTAFYLCASSIDRGTGTEAFFGQGTRLTVV.

The J gene is TRBJ1-1, the V gene TRBV7-2; D not certain. This CDR3 has 14 amino acids. CDR1 SGHTA and CDR2 FQGNSA come from the germline V gene. The V end lost 6 bases, the J end lost 5 bases, and 16 bases lay between the germline ends. CDR3 protein: CASRESRVWTEAFF. The CDR3 nucleotides are TGTGCCAGCAGAGAATCGAGGGTTTGGACTGAAGCTTTCTTT.